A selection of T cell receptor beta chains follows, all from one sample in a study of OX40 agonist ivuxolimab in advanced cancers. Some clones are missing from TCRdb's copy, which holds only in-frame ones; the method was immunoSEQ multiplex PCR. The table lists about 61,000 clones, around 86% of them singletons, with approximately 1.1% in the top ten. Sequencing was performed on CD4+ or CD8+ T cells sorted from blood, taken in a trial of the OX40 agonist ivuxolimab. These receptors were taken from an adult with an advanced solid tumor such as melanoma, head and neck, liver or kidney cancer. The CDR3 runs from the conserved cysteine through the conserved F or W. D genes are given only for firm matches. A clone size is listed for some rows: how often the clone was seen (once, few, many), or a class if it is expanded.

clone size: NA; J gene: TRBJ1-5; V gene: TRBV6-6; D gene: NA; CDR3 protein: CASSYSGGNQPQHF; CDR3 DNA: TGTGCCAGCAGTTACTCGGGGGGCAATCAGCCCCAGCATTTT
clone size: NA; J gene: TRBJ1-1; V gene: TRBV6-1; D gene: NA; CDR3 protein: CASSETGRGTEAFF; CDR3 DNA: TGTGCCAGCAGTGAAACTGGCAGGGGAACTGAAGCTTTCTTT
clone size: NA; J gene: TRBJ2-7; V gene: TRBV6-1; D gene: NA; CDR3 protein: CASTPQGTYEQYF; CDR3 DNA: TGTGCCAGCACCCCTCAGGGTACCTACGAGCAGTACTTC
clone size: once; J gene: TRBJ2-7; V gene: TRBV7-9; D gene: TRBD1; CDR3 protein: CASSLPRSARDRGIYEQYF; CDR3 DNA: TGTGCCAGCAGCCTCCCCCGCAGTGCGCGGGACAGGGGGATTTACGAGCAGTACTTC
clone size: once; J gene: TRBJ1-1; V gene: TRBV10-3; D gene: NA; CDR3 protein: CAISEGRGTSNTEAFF; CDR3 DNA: TGTGCCATCAGTGAGGGTAGGGGGACTTCGAACACTGAAGCTTTCTTT
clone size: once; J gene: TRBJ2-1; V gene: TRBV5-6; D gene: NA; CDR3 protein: CASSFRGTINNEQFF; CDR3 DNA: TGTGCCAGCAGTTTTCGGGGTACGATTAACAATGAGCAGTTCTTC
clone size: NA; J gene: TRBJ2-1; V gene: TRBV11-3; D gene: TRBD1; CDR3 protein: CASSSDLQGRLDEQFF; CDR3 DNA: TGTGCCAGCAGCTCAGACCTACAGGGGCGGTTAGATGAGCAGTTCTTC
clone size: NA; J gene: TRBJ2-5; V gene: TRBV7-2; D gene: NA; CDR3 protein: CASSLAGWQKETQYF; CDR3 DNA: TGTGCCAGCAGCTTAGCGGGGTGGCAGAAAGAGACCCAGTACTTC
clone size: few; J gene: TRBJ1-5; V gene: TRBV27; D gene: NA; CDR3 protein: CASSSYREVGQPQHF; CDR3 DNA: TGTGCCAGCAGTTCCTACAGGGAAGTGGGTCAGCCCCAGCATTTT
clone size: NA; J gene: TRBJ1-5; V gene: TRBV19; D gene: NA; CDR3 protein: CASTPFSGNSNQPQHF; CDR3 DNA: TGTGCCAGTACCCCCTTCTCAGGGAATAGCAATCAGCCCCAGCATTTT
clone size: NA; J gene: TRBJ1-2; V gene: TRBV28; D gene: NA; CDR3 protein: CASSLGSGPAYGYTF; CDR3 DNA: TGTGCCAGCAGTTTAGGTTCAGGGCCGGCCTATGGCTACACCTTC
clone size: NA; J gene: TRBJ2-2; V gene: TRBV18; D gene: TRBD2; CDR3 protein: CASSPPGLAGITNTGELFF; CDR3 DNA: TGTGCCAGCTCACCACCCGGGCTAGCGGGGATAACGAACACCGGGGAGCTGTTTTTT
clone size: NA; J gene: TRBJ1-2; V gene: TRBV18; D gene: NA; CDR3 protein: CASSQGLEYGYTF; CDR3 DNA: TGTGCCAGCTCACAAGGACTCGAATATGGCTACACCTTC
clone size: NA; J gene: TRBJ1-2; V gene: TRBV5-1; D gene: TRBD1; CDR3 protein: CASSPGQGGYTF; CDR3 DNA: TGCGCCAGCAGCCCAGGACAGGGGGGCTACACCTTC
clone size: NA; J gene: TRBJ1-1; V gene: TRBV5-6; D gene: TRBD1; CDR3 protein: CASSLGGQGYTEAFF; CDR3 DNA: TGTGCCAGCAGCTTGGGTGGACAGGGATATACTGAAGCTTTCTTT
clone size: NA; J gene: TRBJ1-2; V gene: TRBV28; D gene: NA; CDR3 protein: CASSLFGDGGYTF; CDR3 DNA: TGTGCCAGCAGTTTATTCGGGGACGGTGGCTACACCTTC
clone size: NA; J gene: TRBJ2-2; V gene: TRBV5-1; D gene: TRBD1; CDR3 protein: CASSPGQPNTGELFF; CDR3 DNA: TGCGCCAGCAGCCCGGGACAGCCGAACACCGGGGAGCTGTTTTTT
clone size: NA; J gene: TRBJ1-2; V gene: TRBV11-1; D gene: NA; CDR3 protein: CASSLGSYGYTF; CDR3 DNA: TGTGCCAGCAGCTTAGGTTCTTATGGCTACACCTTC
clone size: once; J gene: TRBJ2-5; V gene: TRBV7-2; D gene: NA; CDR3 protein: CASSRRQRETQYF; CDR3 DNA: TGTGCCAGCAGCCGGAGACAGCGGGAGACCCAGTACTTC
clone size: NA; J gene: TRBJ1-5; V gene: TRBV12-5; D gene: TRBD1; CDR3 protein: CASGSGTANNQPQHF; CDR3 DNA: TGTGCTAGTGGTTCCGGGACAGCGAACAATCAGCCCCAGCATTTT
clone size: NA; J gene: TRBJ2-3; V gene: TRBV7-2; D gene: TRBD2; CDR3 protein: CASRGGGGGGSDTQYF; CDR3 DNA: TGTGCCAGCAGGGGAGGTGGTGGCGGGGGGTCAGATACGCAGTATTTT
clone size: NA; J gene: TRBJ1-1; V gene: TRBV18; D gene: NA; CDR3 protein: CASSPLEMNTEAFF; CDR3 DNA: TGTGCCAGCTCACCACTCGAAATGAACACTGAAGCTTTCTTT
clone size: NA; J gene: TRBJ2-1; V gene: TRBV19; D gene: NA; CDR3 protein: CASSPYLEGSYNEQFF; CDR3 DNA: TGTGCCAGTAGTCCCTACCTAGAGGGCTCCTACAATGAGCAGTTCTTC
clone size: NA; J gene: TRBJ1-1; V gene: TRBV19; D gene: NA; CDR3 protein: CASKVGTRLNTEAFF; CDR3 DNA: TGTGCCAGTAAGGTCGGGACACGATTGAACACTGAAGCTTTCTTT
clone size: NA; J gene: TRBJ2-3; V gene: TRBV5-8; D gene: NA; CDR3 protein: CASSFQSTDTQYF; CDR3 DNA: TGTGCCAGCAGCTTCCAGAGCACAGATACGCAGTATTTT
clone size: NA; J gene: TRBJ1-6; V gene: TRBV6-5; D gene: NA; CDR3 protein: CASSRSQVWSLHF; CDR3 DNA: TGTGCCAGCAGTCGATCTCAGGTTTGGTCCCTCCACTTT
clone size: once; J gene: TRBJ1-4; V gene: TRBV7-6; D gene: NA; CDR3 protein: CASSLGLWEKLFF; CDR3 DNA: TGTGCCAGCAGCTTAGGGTTATGGGAAAAACTGTTTTTT
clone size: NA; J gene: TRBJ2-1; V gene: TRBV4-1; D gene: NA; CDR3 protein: CASSQGPNRKGQFF; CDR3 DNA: TGCGCCAGCAGCCAAGGCCCAAACAGGAAGGGGCAGTTCTTC
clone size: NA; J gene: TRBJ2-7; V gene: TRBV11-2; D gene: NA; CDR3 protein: CASSLGRGEQYF; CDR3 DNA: TGTGCCAGCAGCTTAGGCAGAGGAGAGCAGTACTTC
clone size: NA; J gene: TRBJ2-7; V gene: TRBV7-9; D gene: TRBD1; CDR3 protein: CASSPGGYEQYF; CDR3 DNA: TGTGCCAGCAGTCCAGGGGGCTACGAGCAGTACTTC
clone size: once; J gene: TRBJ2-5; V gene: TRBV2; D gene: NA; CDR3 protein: CASSNTRETQYF; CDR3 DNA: TGTGCCAGCAGTAACACCCGAGAGACCCAGTACTTC
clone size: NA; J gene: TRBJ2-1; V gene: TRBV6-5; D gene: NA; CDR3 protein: CASSYYRNYNEQFF; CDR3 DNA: TGTGCCAGCAGTTACTATCGGAACTACAATGAGCAGTTCTTC
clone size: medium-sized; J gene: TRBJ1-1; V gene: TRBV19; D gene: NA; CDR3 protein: CASSDWSSNTEAFF; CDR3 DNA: TGTGCCAGTAGTGATTGGTCGTCAAACACTGAAGCTTTCTTT
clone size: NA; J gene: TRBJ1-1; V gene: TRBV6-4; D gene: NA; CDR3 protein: CASSDSDRGTEAFF; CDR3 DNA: TGTGCCAGCAGTGACTCAGACAGAGGGACTGAAGCTTTCTTT
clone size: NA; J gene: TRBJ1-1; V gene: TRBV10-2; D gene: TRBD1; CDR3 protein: CASSWTGGNTEAFF; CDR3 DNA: TGCGCCAGCAGTTGGACAGGGGGTAACACTGAAGCTTTCTTT
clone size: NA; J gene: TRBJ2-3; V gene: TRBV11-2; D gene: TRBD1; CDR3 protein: CASSLTGGRVQDTQYF; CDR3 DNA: TGTGCCAGCAGCCTTACAGGGGGGAGAGTCCAAGATACGCAGTATTTT
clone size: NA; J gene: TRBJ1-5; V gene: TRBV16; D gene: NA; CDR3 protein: CASSQARGGNQPQHF; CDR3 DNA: TGTGCCAGCAGCCAAGCCCGGGGGGGCAATCAGCCCCAGCATTTT
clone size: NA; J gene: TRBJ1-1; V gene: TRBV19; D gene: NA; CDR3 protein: CASSITLDTEAFF; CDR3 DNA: TGTGCCAGTAGTATAACGTTGGACACTGAAGCTTTCTTT
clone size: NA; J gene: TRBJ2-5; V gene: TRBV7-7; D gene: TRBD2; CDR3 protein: CASSTGLPQETQYF; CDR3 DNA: TGTGCTAGCAGCACGGGACTACCTCAAGAGACCCAGTACTTC
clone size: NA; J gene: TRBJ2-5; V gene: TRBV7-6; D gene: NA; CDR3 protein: CASSLGGPRGSQTQYF; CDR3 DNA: TGTGCCAGCAGCTTAGGAGGGCCCAGGGGCAGTCAGACCCAGTACTTC
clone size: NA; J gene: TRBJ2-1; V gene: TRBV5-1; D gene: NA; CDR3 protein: CASSLEVRGRVNEQFF; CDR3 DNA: TGCGCCAGCAGCTTGGAGGTGCGGGGGCGGGTCAATGAGCAGTTCTTC
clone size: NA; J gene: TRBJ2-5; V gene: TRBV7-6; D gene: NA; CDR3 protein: CASSPRAGSQETQYF; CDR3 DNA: TGTGCCAGCAGCCCCCGGGCCGGCAGCCAAGAGACCCAGTACTTC
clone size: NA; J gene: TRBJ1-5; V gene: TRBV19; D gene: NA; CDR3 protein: CASVPGTQREPQHF; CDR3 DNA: TGTGCCAGTGTACCCGGGACCCAGCGGGAACCCCAGCATTTT
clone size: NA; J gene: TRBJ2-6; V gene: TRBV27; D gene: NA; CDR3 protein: CASSLRSGVSGANVLTF; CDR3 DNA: TGTGCCAGCAGTTTAAGGTCAGGGGTATCTGGGGCCAACGTCCTGACTTTC